Reported below is one T cell receptor (beta chain). This entry belongs to a study of blood T cell repertoires in COVID-19. CDR3 length: 17 amino acids. Germline V lookup: CDR1 MNHEY, CDR2 SMNVEV (reference sequence). V lost 2 bases to trimming and J lost 0 bases, with 11 bases between them. Profiled with immunoSEQ multiplex PCR; TCRdb holds only in-frame clones, not every one. Here the sample spans roughly 260,000 clones, less than 90% being singletons. The sequence was collected from a man between 60 and 75 years old who had recovered from COVID-19. J is TRBJ1-6 and V is TRBV27; D is uncertain. The sequenced sample was peripheral blood. For the CDR3, the DNA is TGTGCCAGCAGTTTAGACGGTAGCCGCTCCTATAATTCACCCCTCCACTTT. Protein product: CASSLDGSRSYNSPLHF.